The 2 T cell receptor beta chains given below trace back to one sample, sequenced in a study of blood T cell repertoires in COVID-19. Assay used: immunoSEQ multiplex PCR; TCRdb lists only in-frame clones, some missing. The data show around 170,000 clones, around four fifths seen once. What was sequenced was peripheral blood. Receptors originate from a woman aged 35 to 49 with acute or convalescent COVID-19.

The rearrangement uses TRBV19 and TRBJ2-1; D uncertain. The CDR3 totals 16 residues. With 0 bases removed from V and 0 bases from J, the gap between germline ends came to 9 bases. Germline CDR1 reads LNHDA; CDR2 reads SQIVND (reference sequence). The CDR3 DNA is TGTGCCAGTAGTATAGATGGCGGTGTCTCCTACAATGAGCAGTTCTTC. As protein: CASSIDGGVSYNEQFF.

The J gene is TRBJ2-5, the V gene TRBV7-7; tentative D call: TRBD1 (6 bases). The CDR3 extends over 15 amino acids. Germline CDR1 SSHAT, CDR2 FNYEAQ (reference sequence). V was pared by 0 bases and J by 3 bases, with 11 bases between. CDR3 sequence (DNA): TGTGCCAGCAGCTTAGCAGGGACACCAGAAGAGACCCAGTACTTC. Its protein product is CASSLAGTPEETQYF.